Listed here are 28 T cell receptor beta chains from one sample, sequenced in a study of blood T cell repertoires in COVID-19. Repertoires were generated with immunoSEQ multiplex PCR, while TCRdb's copy carries only in-frame clones and drops some. The sample lists 90,000 to 100,000 clones, around 81% occurring once. What was sequenced was peripheral blood. The receptors derive from a man aged 55-75 years with acute or convalescent COVID-19.

The chain employs TRBV19 and TRBJ2-2; tentatively, D is TRBD2 (6 bases). Germline CDR1 is LNHDA and CDR2 is SQIVND (reference sequence). Trimming removed 1 base from V and 3 bases from J, with 9 bases in between. This CDR3 contains 15 residues. CDR3 in amino acids: CASSIGGTDTGELFF. Written as DNA, the CDR3 is TGTGCCAGTAGTATAGGCGGGACGGACACCGGGGAGCTGTTTTTT.

The rearrangement links TRBV10-3 to TRBJ2-5; 9 bases agree with TRBD2. Germline trimming cut 4 bases from V and 5 bases from J; bases unmatched to any gene: 8. Germline values: CDR1 ENHRY, CDR2 SYGVKD. CDR3 size: 15 residues. In DNA form, the CDR3 reads TGTGCCATCAGTGCTGCGCGGGGGGGCCAGGAGACCCAGTACTTC. Translated: CAISAARGGQETQYF.

The gene calls are TRBV4-1 and TRBJ1-6, with D possibly being TRBD1 (5 bases). The CDR3 is 18 amino acids. V lost 4 bases to trimming and J lost 0 bases, with 16 bases between them. Germline CDR1 is MGHRA and CDR2 is YSYEKL. For the CDR3, the DNA is TGCGCCAGCAGCCTTGCTATAGGACAAAGCTCCTATAATTCACCCCTCCACTTT. Its protein product is CASSLAIGQSSYNSPLHF.

The chain employs TRBV4-3 and TRBJ1-3; TRBD1 is a possible D gene (5 bases). Germline lookup yields CDR1 LGHNA and CDR2 YSLEER. V lost 0 bases to trimming and J lost 8 bases, with 14 bases between them. The length of the CDR3 is 15 residues. The CDR3 coding sequence is TGCGCCAGCAGCCAAGAGCCTCCCTCGGGGGACACCATATATTTT. It encodes CASSQEPPSGDTIYF.

The chain joins TRBV14 to TRBJ2-7; no clear D gene. The CDR3 has 13 residues. The ends were cut back, 3 bases at V and 5 bases at J, with 11 bases in the middle. CDR1 is SGHDN, CDR2 FVKESK, per germline. The CDR3 spells CASSHLDFDEQYF. As DNA, the CDR3 is TGTGCCAGCAGCCACCTCGACTTCGACGAGCAGTACTTC.

This clone was counted a single time. The chain recombines TRBV5-1 with TRBJ2-3, with D perhaps matching TRBD2 (6 bases). This CDR3 is 15 amino acids long. In germline, CDR1 is SGHRS, CDR2 YFSETQ. The V end was cut by 0 bases, the J end by 6 bases, with 14 bases between. The CDR3 reads CASSLAGRGGDTQYF. The CDR3 DNA follows: TGCGCCAGCAGCTTGGCGGGGCGGGGAGGTGATACGCAGTATTTT.

The chain is built from TRBV15 and TRBJ1-2; maybe TRBD1 (6 bases). V lost 1 base to trimming and J lost 2 bases, with 14 bases between them. This CDR3 has 16 residues. Germline V lookup: CDR1 LNHNV, CDR2 YYDKDF (reference sequence). CDR3 nucleotides: TGTGCCACCAGCAGAGTGTCCAGGGGCAGCAACTATGGCTACACCTTC. The encoded protein is CATSRVSRGSNYGYTF.

The chain couples TRBV10-3 to TRBJ2-1, with D tentatively TRBD2 (7 bases). Trimming left V 11 bases short and J 7 bases short, with 18 bases between. The CDR3 consists of 13 residues. CDR1 and CDR2 from the germline V gene are ENHRY and SYGVKD. In DNA form, the CDR3 reads TGTGCCGTCCGGTCGGGGGGCCAGAATGAGCAGTTCTTC. This translates into CAVRSGGQNEQFF.

This clone occurred a few times. The J gene is TRBJ1-2, the V gene TRBV30, with D perhaps TRBD1 (5 bases). Germline CDR1 reads GTSNPN; CDR2 reads SVGIG (reference sequence). The CDR3 extends over 13 amino acids. V shed 0 bases and J shed 8 bases, with 13 bases lying between them. The CDR3: CAWSVYTWGGYTF. CDR3 bases: TGTGCCTGGAGTGTATACACCTGGGGCGGCTACACCTTC.

This clone was picked up a small number of times. The chain is built from TRBV19 and TRBJ2-5; possible D gene TRBD2, 6 bases. V shed 6 bases and J shed 1 base, with 9 bases lying between them. Germline V gene lookup returns CDR1 LNHDA and CDR2 SQIVND (reference sequence). The CDR3 is made up of 13 amino acids. The CDR3, as DNA: TGTGCCAGTAGCAGGACTATCCAAGAGACCCAGTACTTC. This codes for CASSRTIQETQYF.

The chain combines TRBV15 with TRBJ1-2; perhaps TRBD1 as D (6 bases). The germline V gene encodes CDR1 LNHNV and CDR2 YYDKDF (reference sequence). Trimming removed 0 bases at V and 8 bases at J, with 13 bases between. The CDR3 runs 14 residues. As DNA, the CDR3 is TGTGCCACCAGCAGAGAAGACAGGCTTCAAGGCTACACCTTC. Residues: CATSREDRLQGYTF.

In nucleotides, the CDR3 is TGTGCCAGCAGCTTAAAGGGGTATAGCAATCAGCCCCAGCATTTT. As protein: CASSLKGYSNQPQHF. V is TRBV7-2 and J is TRBJ1-5, with D possibly TRBD1 on 5 matching bases. Germline assignment: CDR1 SGHTA and CDR2 FQGNSA. The CDR3 spans 15 residues. Trimming shortened V by 2 bases and J by 0 bases, and 8 bases separated the two germline ends.

This rearrangement joins TRBV14 to TRBJ2-1; D is possibly TRBD1 (5 bases). CDR3 size: 13 residues. Trimming cost V 1 base and J 10 bases, with 11 bases left between them. Looked up from germline, CDR1 is SGHDN and CDR2 is FVKESK. CDR3 residues: CASSQALGVEQFF. The CDR3 DNA reads TGTGCCAGCAGCCAAGCGCTAGGGGTAGAGCAGTTCTTC.

In this sample, this clone turned up a few times. The chain combines TRBV30 with TRBJ1-5, with 9 bases lining up with TRBD1. Per the germline V gene, CDR1 is GTSNPN and CDR2 is SVGIG (reference sequence). The CDR3 length is 17 residues. V shed 0 bases and J 4 bases; nucleotides not matched to a gene: 10. In DNA, the CDR3 is TGTGCCTGGAGTGTTATGGGGACAGGGCGGGAAAATCAGCCCCAGCATTTT. It is translated as CAWSVMGTGRENQPQHF.

V and J are TRBV24-1 and TRBJ2-7; D gene ambiguous. With 1 base removed from V and 2 bases from J, the gap between germline ends came to 8 bases. CDR3 length equals 14 residues. Germline values: CDR1 KGHDR, CDR2 SFDVKD. For the CDR3, the DNA is TGTGCCACCAGTGATTTTCCGAGGACCTACGAGCAGTACTTC. Residues: CATSDFPRTYEQYF.

The J gene is TRBJ1-2, the V gene TRBV6-5; possibly TRBD1 for D (6 bases). Germline CDR1 is MNHEY and CDR2 is SVGAGI. V lost 4 bases to trimming and J lost 0 bases, with 15 bases between them. This CDR3 has 16 residues. The chain's CDR3 is CASSSLGGAPNYGYTF. CDR3 bases: TGTGCCAGCAGTTCCCTCGGGGGGGCGCCTAACTATGGCTACACCTTC.

V is TRBV18 and J is TRBJ1-2; tentative D call: TRBD1 (6 bases). This CDR3 has 13 amino acids. With 5 bases removed from V and 8 bases from J, the gap between germline ends came to 15 bases. CDR1 and CDR2 from the germline V gene are KGHSH and LQKENI. The CDR3 DNA is TGTGCCAGCTCAGTTACGGACAGTTCCGGCTACACCTTC. This sequence encodes CASSVTDSSGYTF.

V is TRBV6-1 and J is TRBJ1-2; 7 bases are a match to TRBD1. This CDR3 is built from 15 residues. With 3 bases clipped from V and 4 bases from J, the junction kept 8 bases outside the gene matches. CDR1 is MNHNS, CDR2 SASEGT, per germline. In DNA, the CDR3 is TGTGCCAGCAGTGAGGTGGGACAGCCTGTCTATGGCTACACCTTC. Translated: CASSEVGQPVYGYTF.

The rearrangement links TRBV6-1 to TRBJ1-1; maybe TRBD1 (6 bases). V was trimmed by 10 bases and J by 7 bases, leaving 16 bases between them. The CDR3 contains 12 residues. The germline CDR1 and CDR2 sequences are MNHNS and SASEGT. The DNA for the CDR3 is TGTGCCACCACCCTGGCAGGGGTTGAAGCTTTCTTT. It yields the protein CATTLAGVEAFF.

This clone was found once. The chain combines TRBV5-5 with TRBJ2-1; 8 nucleotides align to TRBD1. The V segment lost 2 bases and the J segment 5 bases; nucleotides outside the gene matches: 9. The CDR3 is 16 amino acids. CDR1 and CDR2 from the germline V gene are SGHKS and YYEKEE (reference sequence). CDR3 DNA: TGTGCCAGCAGCTTCGGACCAGGGGGCCCCAACAATGAGCAGTTCTTC. This encodes CASSFGPGGPNNEQFF.

The chain recombines TRBV6-5 with TRBJ1-2, with TRBD1 matching 7 bases. V lost 4 bases, J lost 6 bases, and 5 bases stayed unmatched. Germline V gives CDR1 MNHEY, CDR2 SVGAGI. The CDR3 covers 13 residues. The CDR3: CASSSWGTDGYTF. DNA for the CDR3: TGTGCCAGCAGTTCCTGGGGGACAGATGGCTACACCTTC.

The CDR3 DNA sequence: TGTGCCTGGAGTGTACGGGGCAGGGGATCCTATAATTCACCCCTCCACTTT. Translation gives CAWSVRGRGSYNSPLHF. The rearrangement uses TRBV30 and TRBJ1-6; a weak D match, TRBD1 (6 bases). CDR3 length: 17 residues. Trimming cost V 0 bases and J 1 base, with 13 bases left between them. The germline gives CDR1 GTSNPN, CDR2 SVGIG (reference sequence).

The chain couples TRBV5-6 to TRBJ2-7; the match to TRBD1 covers 7 bases. The CDR3 spans 13 residues. V shed 4 bases, J shed 0 bases, and the junction held 1 base outside the gene matches. Germline-derived CDR1 and CDR2 are SGHDT and YYEEEE. The CDR3 coding sequence is TGTGCCAGCAGCCCAGGGGGCTCCTACGAGCAGTACTTC. Its translation is CASSPGGSYEQYF.

The rearrangement joins TRBV19 to TRBJ1-4; TRBD1 is a possible D gene (6 bases). V gave up 2 bases and J gave up 7 bases, with 11 bases separating them. Germline CDR1 and CDR2: LNHDA and SQIVND (reference sequence). CDR3 length: 14 residues. The CDR3, as DNA: TGTGCCAGTAGTATACAGGGGATTTCTGAAAAACTGTTTTTT. It yields the protein CASSIQGISEKLFF. The variable domain in full, completed from reference TRBV19 and TRBJ1-4, reads DGGITQSPKYLFRKEGQNVTLSCEQNLNHDAMYWYRQDPGQGLRLIYYSQIVNDFQKGDIAEGYSVSREKKESFPLTVTSAQKNPTAFYLCASSIQGISEKLFFGSGTQLSVL.

This clone appeared once. The chain couples TRBV7-9 to TRBJ1-4; 9 bases are a match to TRBD1. With 5 bases clipped from V and 4 bases from J, the junction kept 5 bases outside the gene matches. CDR3 length: 15 amino acids. The germline CDR1 and CDR2 sequences are SEHNR and FQNEAQ (reference sequence). The CDR3 protein is CASSHGDRDNEKLFF. The CDR3 region has the DNA TGTGCCAGCAGCCATGGGGACAGGGATAATGAAAAACTGTTTTTT.

The DNA for the CDR3 is TGTGCCACCAGCAGAGATGCGACAGGGGGTCGGACCGGGGAGCTGTTTTTT. Its protein is CATSRDATGGRTGELFF. The genes are TRBV15 and TRBJ2-2; 9 bases map to TRBD1. Looked up from germline, CDR1 is LNHNV and CDR2 is YYDKDF (reference sequence). V trimming: 0 bases; J trimming: 5 bases; junction bases outside the gene matches: 7. This CDR3 comprises 17 residues.

CDR3 nucleotide sequence: TGTGCCAGTAGTCTCGGACAGGCGAACACTGAAGCTTTCTTT. Its protein product is CASSLGQANTEAFF. This sequence joins TRBV19 and TRBJ1-1; 7 nucleotides align to TRBD1. The CDR3 runs 14 residues. V was clipped by 5 bases and J by 1 base; unmatched bases: 4. Germline values: CDR1 LNHDA, CDR2 SQIVND (reference sequence).

The V and J genes are TRBV11-3 and TRBJ2-3; no firm D call. The CDR3 is 14 residues long. Germline V lookup: CDR1 SGHNT, CDR2 YENEEA. Trimming took off 1 base at V and 2 bases at J, with 7 bases between the two ends. CDR3 nucleotide sequence: TGTGCCAGCAGCTTAGGGGCTACCACAGATACGCAGTATTTT. Protein: CASSLGATTDTQYF.